Below, one TCR beta chain is given with its context. This entry comes from a study of shared T cell receptors in the human thymus. Sequencing used immunoSEQ multiplex PCR; TCRdb keeps in-frame clones, though not all of them. This table has under 850,000 clones, approximately 87% appearing once. The same data also contributed to another study, on human thymus T cells. That work adds: Thymus pieces cut out during corrective heart surgery were the tissue that was used. What appeared biased in thymic and blood repertoires was the usage of V and J genes. Related research described strongly overlapping thymic repertoires in unrelated people.

The sequencing input was thymocytes. This TCR was recovered from a boy in the first two years of life with a congenital heart defect.

The CDR3 DNA sequence: TGTGCCAGCAGCCAAGTGCGGCTAGCGGGAGTAAATGAGCAGTTCTTC. Residues: CASSQVRLAGVNEQFF. V usage is TRBV4-2 and J usage is TRBJ2-1; 10 bases fit TRBD2. This CDR3 has 16 residues. Germline lookup yields CDR1 LGHNA and CDR2 YNFKEQ. J gave up 7 bases and V 1 base, and 7 bases lay outside the gene matches.